The rows below give T cell receptor beta chains drawn from one sample of a study of cytomegalovirus exposure and HLA in healthy donors. Profiled with immunoSEQ multiplex PCR; TCRdb holds only in-frame clones, not every one. The data contain around 160,000 clones, roughly 65% of them singletons. Source material: PBMCs. These TCRs come from a woman under 30 in good health and CMV-seropositive. Each CDR3 is given with its conserved first and last residue. The D gene is left open where the match is weak. Some rows have no size entry. The others give once, few or many, or a class for an expanded clone.

v_gene	j_gene	d_gene	abundance	CDR3nt	CDR3aa
TRBV7-9	TRBJ2-7	TRBD2	-	TGTGCCAGCAGCCTGGGACTAGCGGGAGCCTACGAGCAGTACTTC	CASSLGLAGAYEQYF
TRBV7-3	TRBJ2-1	-	-	TGTGCCAGCAGCTCCACCCCCGGGGGCAATGAGCAGTTCTTC	CASSSTPGGNEQFF
TRBV28	TRBJ2-1	TRBD2	-	TGTGCCAGCAGCGAACCCGGGACTAGCTACAATGAGCAGTTCTTC	CASSEPGTSYNEQFF
TRBV7-9	TRBJ1-6	TRBD1	-	TGTGCCAGCAGTATCACAGGGGGACGGAATTCACCCCTCCACTTT	CASSITGGRNSPLHF
TRBV7-6	TRBJ2-7	TRBD2	-	TGTGCCAGCAGCCCGGGACTACGCTACGAGCAGTACTTC	CASSPGLRYEQYF
TRBV7-9	TRBJ2-7	-	-	TGTTCCAGCAGCTTAGTCGAGTACGAGCAGTACTTC	CSSSLVEYEQYF
TRBV27	TRBJ2-3	-	-	TGTGCCAGCAGTTTATCCGGGACAGATACGCAGTATTTT	CASSLSGTDTQYF
TRBV9	TRBJ2-5	TRBD2	-	TGTGCCAGCAGCCCAGGACTAGCGGGGGGGCCTAGGGAGACCCAGTACTTC	CASSPGLAGGPRETQYF
TRBV28	TRBJ2-1	-	-	TGTGCCAGCAGCCCCCCCGCGGGGAGAAGGAATTCCTACAATGAGCAGTTCTTC	CASSPPAGRRNSYNEQFF
TRBV28	TRBJ1-4	-	-	TGTGCCAGCAGCAGGACTTTACATGAAAAACTGTTTTTT	CASSRTLHEKLFF
TRBV7-2	TRBJ2-7	-	-	TGTGCCAGCAGCTTAGTCGCAGACTCCTACGAGCAGTACTTC	CASSLVADSYEQYF
TRBV10-3	TRBJ2-1	TRBD2	-	TGTGCCATCAGTGAGCCAATGATACCACGGAGCGGGGGGGGCAGAGAGCAGTTCTTC	CAISEPMIPRSGGGREQFF
TRBV2	TRBJ1-5	TRBD1	-	TGTGCCAGCAGTTTTGGGACAGGCAATCAGCCCCAGCATTTT	CASSFGTGNQPQHF
TRBV18	TRBJ1-4	-	-	TGTGCCAGCTCAAGCACTGGTGGTGAAAAACTGTTTTTT	CASSSTGGEKLFF
TRBV21-1	TRBJ1-1	-	-	TGTGCCAGCAGCTTCACAGGGCAAAACTGCTACATGAACACTGAAGCTTTCTTT	CASSFTGQNCYMNTEAFF
TRBV29-1	TRBJ2-2	TRBD2	once	TGCAGCGTTGAAGATCGGTGGGCGGGGGGGCTCACCGGGGAGCTGTTTTTT	CSVEDRWAGGLTGELFF
TRBV5-1	TRBJ1-2	TRBD1	-	TGCGCCAGCAGCTTGACAGGGGGCTCTTATGGCTACACCTTC	CASSLTGGSYGYTF
TRBV27	TRBJ2-7	-	-	TGTGCCAGCAGTTGGTCTCGTCTAGGGAGCTCCTACGAGCAGTACTTC	CASSWSRLGSSYEQYF
TRBV30	TRBJ1-6	TRBD1	-	TGTGCCTGGAGCGTACCCGGACAGGGGATGGATCCCCTCCACTTT	CAWSVPGQGMDPLHF
TRBV19	TRBJ2-6	-	-	TGTGCCAGTACCAAGGGACACTCTGGGGCCAACGTCCTGACTTTC	CASTKGHSGANVLTF
TRBV15	TRBJ1-5	-	-	TGTGCCACCAGCAGAGAGTCGTCCCCGAGCAATCAGCCCCAGCATTTT	CATSRESSPSNQPQHF
TRBV29-1	TRBJ1-2	-	-	TGCAGCGTTGAAGGGGGGGGATTTGGGTATGGCTACACCTTC	CSVEGGGFGYGYTF
TRBV7-8	TRBJ2-2	-	-	TGTGCCAGCAGCTCGAGCGCCTCCGCGGGAAACACCGGGGAGCTGTTTTTT	CASSSSASAGNTGELFF
TRBV29-1	TRBJ2-5	TRBD1	-	TGCAGCGTTTACGGACAGGGGGTGGCAGAGACCCAGTACTTC	CSVYGQGVAETQYF
TRBV25-1	TRBJ2-7	-	-	TGTGCCAGCAGTGTTTCGGGGGATTTGCGTGGTAACGAGCAGTACTTC	CASSVSGDLRGNEQYF
TRBV23-1	TRBJ1-1	TRBD1	-	TGCGCCAGCAGTCAGGGCCGGGACAGGAGGATTTTAGACACTGAAGCTTTCTTT	CASSQGRDRRILDTEAFF
TRBV15	TRBJ2-6	TRBD1	-	TGTGCCACCGGGACAGGAGCATCTGGGGCCAACGTCCTGACTTTC	CATGTGASGANVLTF
TRBV30	TRBJ2-7	-	few	TGTGCCTGGAGTGCGGGGGTGGGCTCCTACGAGCAGTACTTC	CAWSAGVGSYEQYF
TRBV19	TRBJ1-6	-	-	TGTGCCAGTAACCCCAGGCGGGAGAATTCACCCCTCCACTTT	CASNPRRENSPLHF
TRBV25-1	TRBJ2-5	TRBD2	-	TGTGCCAGCAGGTATAGCGGGACCCCAGAGACCCAGTACTTC	CASRYSGTPETQYF
TRBV6-1	TRBJ2-3	-	few	TGTGCCAGCAGTAGTTGGGGGGTAACAGATACGCAGTATTTT	CASSSWGVTDTQYF